These 18 T cell receptor beta chains originate from one sample sequenced in a study of monozygotic twins with inflammatory bowel disease. Each CDR3 protein gets one entry in TCRdb, which reprocessed the 5' RACE reads and gives no DNA. The sample holds over 150,000 distinct CDR3 sequences. Sequenced: blood. The receptors were sampled from a human donor with ulcerative colitis or Crohn's disease, or a healthy co-twin of an affected twin (not recorded which).

The chain employs TRBV19 and TRBJ2-2; TCRdb gives TRBD2 as the D gene, but with no DNA this cannot be confirmed. Looked up from germline, CDR1 is LNHDA and CDR2 is SQIVND (reference sequence). The CDR3 spans 16 residues. CDR3 sequence reads: CASSISAGANTGELFF.

The chain recombines TRBV7-9 with TRBJ2-2; TCRdb names TRBD1, which stays unverified in the absence of DNA. The CDR3 loop spans 16 amino acids. CDR1 and CDR2 (germline): SEHNR, FQNEAQ (reference sequence). CDR3: CASSLPARVVAGELFF.

The J gene is TRBJ2-1, the V gene TRBV5-1; TCRdb designates TRBD2, a call that cannot be tested without DNA. From germline, CDR1 is SGHRS and CDR2 YFSETQ. The CDR3 is 17 amino acids. CDR3 sequence reads: CASSQRASGRTYNEQFF. The full variable domain, in which reference TRBV5-1 and TRBJ2-1 provide the parts outside the CDR3, is KAGVTQTPRYLIKTRGQQVTLSCSPISGHRSVSWYQQTPGQGLQFLFEYFSETQRNKGNFPGRFSGRQFSNSRSEMNVSTLELGDSALYLCASSQRASGRTYNEQFFGPGTRLTVL.

The rearrangement uses TRBV6-6 and TRBJ2-3; the TCRdb D gene call, TRBD1, has no DNA to confirm it. The CDR3 totals 13 residues. In germline, CDR1 is MNHNY, CDR2 SVGAGI (reference sequence). The CDR3 loop reads CASARERTDTQYF.

The J gene is TRBJ2-1, the V gene TRBV7-2. Germline CDR1 reads SGHTA; CDR2 reads FQGNSA. The length of the CDR3 is 15 residues. CDR3: CASSLRRESYNEQFF.

The chain combines TRBV27 with TRBJ2-1; TCRdb proposes TRBD2, but this gene call is untestable without DNA. Germline V gives CDR1 MNHEY, CDR2 SMNVEV (reference sequence). There are 13 residues in the CDR3. CDR3 sequence reads: CAIGTTSGHEQFF.

The rearrangement links TRBV24-1 to TRBJ2-1; TCRdb selects TRBD2, and the lack of DNA leaves this call unchecked. The length of the CDR3 is 16 residues. Germline lookup yields CDR1 KGHDR and CDR2 SFDVKD. This CDR3 is CATSDFSGRGLNEQFF.

The rearrangement uses TRBV7-9 and TRBJ2-1; checking the TCRdb D call of TRBD2 is not possible without DNA. CDR3 size: 12 residues. CDR1 is SEHNR, CDR2 FQNEAQ, per germline (reference sequence). CDR3 residues: CASSRELHEQFF.

The rearrangement links TRBV5-1 to TRBJ2-7; TCRdb picks TRBD1, but there is no DNA to check that call. CDR1 is SGHRS and CDR2 is YFSETQ in the germline V gene. The CDR3 contains 12 residues. This chain's CDR3 is CASSVQGDEQYF.

The CDR3 here is CASSVVAGTDTQYF. The rearrangement uses TRBV7-3 and TRBJ2-3. This CDR3 has 14 amino acids. Germline V gives CDR1 SGHTA, CDR2 FQGTGA. Using reference TRBV7-3 and TRBJ2-3 for the parts outside the CDR3, the full variable domain is GAGVSQTPSNKVTEKGKYVELRCDPISGHTALYWYRQSLGQGPEFLIYFQGTGAADDSGLPNDRFFAVRPEGSVSTLKIQRTERGDSAVYLCASSVVAGTDTQYFGPGTRLTVL.

This chain connects TRBV4-2 to TRBJ2-7. The germline V gene encodes CDR1 LGHNA and CDR2 YNFKEQ. The CDR3 extends over 15 amino acids. CDR3 sequence reads: CASSQGPVGSYEQYF.

This rearrangement joins TRBV3-1 to TRBJ1-6; the D gene TCRdb calls, TRBD1, cannot be checked with no DNA. Germline V gene lookup returns CDR1 LGHDT and CDR2 YNNKEL (reference sequence). The CDR3 extends over 16 amino acids. This CDR3 is CASSQESGTGGSPLHF.

V and J are TRBV20-1 and TRBJ2-7. The germline CDR1 and CDR2 sequences are DFQATT and SNEGSKA (reference sequence). The CDR3 has 12 amino acids. This CDR3 reads CSAMADSYEQYF.

The rearrangement joins TRBV7-2 to TRBJ1-2. Looked up from germline, CDR1 is SGHTA and CDR2 is FQGNSA. The CDR3 runs to 14 residues. This CDR3 is CASSLSDYEYGYTF.

This rearrangement joins TRBV27 to TRBJ1-6; TCRdb gives TRBD1 as the D gene, but with no DNA this cannot be confirmed. Germline CDR1 and CDR2: MNHEY and SMNVEV (reference sequence). The CDR3 runs to 12 residues. The CDR3 loop is CASSPPGSPLHF.

The V gene is TRBV5-1, the J gene TRBJ2-7; TCRdb calls TRBD1, which cannot be checked without DNA. This CDR3 has 14 amino acids. Per the germline V gene, CDR1 is SGHRS and CDR2 is YFSETQ. The CDR3 sequence: CASSLAATDYEQYF.

The chain couples TRBV29-1 to TRBJ1-3; with no DNA, the TCRdb D assignment of TRBD1 cannot be verified. The CDR3 is 16 amino acids. Looked up from germline, CDR1 is SQVTM and CDR2 is ANQGSEA. This CDR3 reads CSVWLTGTGSGNTIYF. The full variable domain, completed using reference TRBV29-1 and TRBJ1-3, is SAVISQKPSRDICQRGTSLTIQCQVDSQVTMMFWYRQQPGQSLTLIATANQGSEATYESGFVIDKFPISRPNLTFSTLTVSNMSPEDSSIYLCSVWLTGTGSGNTIYFGEGSWLTVV.

This sequence joins TRBV5-5 and TRBJ1-6; TCRdb's D gene call, TRBD1, goes unchecked for lack of DNA. The CDR3 has 16 residues. Germline lookup yields CDR1 SGHKS and CDR2 YYEKEE (reference sequence). CDR3 residues: CASSHRDRAYNSPLHF.